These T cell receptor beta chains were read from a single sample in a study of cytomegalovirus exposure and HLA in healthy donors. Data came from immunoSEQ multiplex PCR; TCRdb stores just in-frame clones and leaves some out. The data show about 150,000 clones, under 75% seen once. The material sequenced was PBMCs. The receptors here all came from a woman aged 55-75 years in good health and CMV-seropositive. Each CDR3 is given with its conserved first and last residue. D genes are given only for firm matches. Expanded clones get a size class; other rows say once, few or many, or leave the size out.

CDR3: CASSVRDTVYNEQFF
DNA: TGTGCCAGCAGCGTCCGGGACACGGTCTACAATGAGCAGTTCTTC
size: -
D: -
V: TRBV9
J: TRBJ2-1

CDR3: CASSSGLAGGYNEQFF
DNA: TGTGCCAGCAGCTCGGGACTAGCGGGAGGGTACAATGAGCAGTTCTTC
size: -
D: TRBD2
V: TRBV5-6
J: TRBJ2-1

CDR3: CASSPGQGAYGYTF
DNA: TGTGCCAGCAGCCCCGGACAGGGGGCCTATGGCTACACCTTC
size: few
D: TRBD1
V: TRBV7-6
J: TRBJ1-2

CDR3: CASSLAGTGGYEQYF
DNA: TGTGCCAGCAGCCTCGCCGGGACAGGGGGCTACGAGCAGTACTTC
size: -
D: TRBD1
V: TRBV4-2
J: TRBJ2-7

CDR3: CASAWGSSEAFF
DNA: TGTGCTAGTGCCTGGGGCAGCTCCGAAGCTTTCTTT
size: -
D: -
V: TRBV12-5
J: TRBJ1-1

CDR3: CASSKQGSSYNEQFF
DNA: TGTGCCAGCAGCAAACAGGGGAGCTCCTACAATGAGCAGTTCTTC
size: -
D: TRBD1
V: TRBV5-8
J: TRBJ2-1

CDR3: CASSDRTGYGYTF
DNA: TGCGCCAGCAGCGATAGGACAGGCTACGGCTACACCTTC
size: -
D: TRBD1
V: TRBV4-3
J: TRBJ1-2

CDR3: CASSELVYNEQFF
DNA: TGTGCCAGCAGTGAACTAGTCTACAATGAGCAGTTCTTC
size: -
D: -
V: TRBV2
J: TRBJ2-1

CDR3: CSVETGGTSSYEQYF
DNA: TGCAGCGTTGAGACAGGGGGAACGAGCTCCTACGAGCAGTACTTC
size: -
D: TRBD1
V: TRBV29-1
J: TRBJ2-7

CDR3: CASSYGQSNTEAFF
DNA: TGTGCCAGCAGTTACGGACAATCGAACACTGAAGCTTTCTTT
size: -
D: -
V: TRBV6-6
J: TRBJ1-1

CDR3: CASSRGGKTEAFF
DNA: TGTGCTAGCAGCCGGGGCGGGAAGACTGAAGCTTTCTTT
size: -
D: -
V: TRBV7-7
J: TRBJ1-1

CDR3: CAWSSVERGGYYEQYF
DNA: TGTGCCTGGAGTTCAGTCGAGAGGGGAGGATACTACGAGCAGTACTTC
size: -
D: -
V: TRBV30
J: TRBJ2-7

CDR3: CASSEDIGVVGGYTF
DNA: TGTGCCAGCAGTGAAGATATAGGGGTAGTAGGGGGCTACACCTTC
size: -
D: -
V: TRBV6-1
J: TRBJ1-2

CDR3: CSVGLTSGTDTQYF
DNA: TGCAGCGTTGGCCTGACTAGCGGCACAGATACGCAGTATTTT
size: -
D: TRBD2
V: TRBV29-1
J: TRBJ2-3

CDR3: CASRVGLAGAYEQYF
DNA: TGTGCCAGCAGGGTTGGACTAGCGGGTGCCTACGAGCAGTACTTC
size: few
D: TRBD2
V: TRBV6-1
J: TRBJ2-7

CDR3: CASSKGGSNSYEQYF
DNA: TGTGCCAGCAGCAAAGGGGGCAGCAACTCCTACGAGCAGTACTTC
size: -
D: TRBD1
V: TRBV7-6
J: TRBJ2-7

CDR3: CASSLGQGAPEAFF
DNA: TGTGCCAGCAGTTTGGGACAGGGGGCCCCTGAAGCTTTCTTT
size: -
D: TRBD1
V: TRBV2
J: TRBJ1-1

CDR3: CSVYQGGADEKLFF
DNA: TGCAGCGTTTACCAAGGGGGCGCGGATGAAAAACTGTTTTTT
size: -
D: TRBD1
V: TRBV29-1
J: TRBJ1-4